This T cell receptor beta chain was sequenced in a study of cytomegalovirus exposure and HLA in healthy donors. Study-wide points: Highly shared variants forming one cluster were likely a sequencing artifact.

About this clone: Its specificity is not known.

Per the germline V gene, CDR1 is MNHNY and CDR2 is SVGAGI (reference sequence). The ends were cut back, 2 bases at V and 6 bases at J, with 17 bases in the middle. This CDR3 is built from 16 residues. PCR employed 60 Vbeta and 13 Jbeta primers. Only in-frame clones appear in the TCRdb table, and some are missing; sequencing was by immunoSEQ multiplex PCR. Of some 98,000 clones in the sample, roughly 81% were seen once. Sequenced sample: PBMCs. The V and J genes are TRBV6-6 and TRBJ2-4; a weak D match, TRBD1 (6 bases). The TCR comes from a man aged 35-49 years in good health and CMV-seronegative. The CDR3 region is CASSYGQTAQGNIQYF. DNA of the CDR3: TGTGCCAGCAGTTACGGACAGACCGCACAAGGAAACATTCAGTACTTC.